Sequencing of this TCR beta chain was carried out in a study of blood T cell repertoires in COVID-19. At the level of the study: COVID-19 samples from acute and convalescent phases originated in the United States, Italy and Spain.

This CDR3 comprises 13 residues. Germline CDR1 reads GTSNPN; CDR2 reads SVGIG (reference sequence). Deletions cut 1 base from V and 3 bases from J, with 7 bases between. The table came from immunoSEQ multiplex PCR; TCRdb's copy has only in-frame clones and leaves some out. The data hold approximately 74,000 clones, with approximately 88% observed a single time. The sequenced sample consisted of peripheral blood. This TCR derives from a man at least 80 years old with active or convalescent COVID-19. The chain uses TRBV30 and TRBJ1-5; D uncertain. The CDR3 DNA reads as TGTGCCTGGAGTGCCCGTTACAATCAGCCCCAGCATTTT. It yields the protein CAWSARYNQPQHF.